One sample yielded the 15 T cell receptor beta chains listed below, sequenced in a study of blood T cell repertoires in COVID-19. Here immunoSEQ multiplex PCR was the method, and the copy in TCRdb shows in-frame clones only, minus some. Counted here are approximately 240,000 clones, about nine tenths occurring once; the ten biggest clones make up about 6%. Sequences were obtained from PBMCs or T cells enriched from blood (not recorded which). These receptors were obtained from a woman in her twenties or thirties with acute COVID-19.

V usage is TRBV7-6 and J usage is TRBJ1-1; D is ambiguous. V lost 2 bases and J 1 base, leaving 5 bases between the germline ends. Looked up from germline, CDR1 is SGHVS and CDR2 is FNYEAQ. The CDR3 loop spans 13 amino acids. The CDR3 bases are TGTGCCAGCAGCTTATCAGAGAACACTGAAGCTTTCTTT. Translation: CASSLSENTEAFF.

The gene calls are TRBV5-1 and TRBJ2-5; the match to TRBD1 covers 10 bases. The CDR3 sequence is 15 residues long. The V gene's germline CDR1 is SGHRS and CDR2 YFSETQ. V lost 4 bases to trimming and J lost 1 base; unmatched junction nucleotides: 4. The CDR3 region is CASSVWTGGQETQYF. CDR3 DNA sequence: TGCGCCAGCAGCGTGTGGACAGGGGGCCAAGAGACCCAGTACTTC.

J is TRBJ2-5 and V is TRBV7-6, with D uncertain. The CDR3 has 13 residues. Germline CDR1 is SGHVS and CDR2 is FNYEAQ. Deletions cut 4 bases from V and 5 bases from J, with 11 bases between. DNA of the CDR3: TGTGCCAGCAGCTCTTACTCATCGGAGACCCAGTACTTC. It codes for CASSSYSSETQYF.

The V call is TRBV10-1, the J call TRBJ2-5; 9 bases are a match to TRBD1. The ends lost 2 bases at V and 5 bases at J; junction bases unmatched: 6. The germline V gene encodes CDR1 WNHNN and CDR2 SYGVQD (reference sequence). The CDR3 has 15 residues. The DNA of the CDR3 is TGCGCCAGCAGTGAGGGACAGGGGCTAAGGGAGACCCAGTACTTC. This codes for CASSEGQGLRETQYF.

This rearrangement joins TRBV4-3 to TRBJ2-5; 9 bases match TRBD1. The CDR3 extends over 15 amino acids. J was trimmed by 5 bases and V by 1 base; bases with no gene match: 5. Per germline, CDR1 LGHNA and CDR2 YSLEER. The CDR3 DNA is TGCGCCAGCAGCCAAGGACAGGGGGGTTCGGAGACCCAGTACTTC. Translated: CASSQGQGGSETQYF.

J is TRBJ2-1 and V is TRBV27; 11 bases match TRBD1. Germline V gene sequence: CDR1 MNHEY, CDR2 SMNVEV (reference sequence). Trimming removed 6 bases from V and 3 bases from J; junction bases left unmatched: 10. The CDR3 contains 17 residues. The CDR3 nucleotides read TGTGCCAGCAGCCGACGGGACAGGGGGTTTTTCTACAATGAGCAGTTCTTC. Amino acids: CASSRRDRGFFYNEQFF.

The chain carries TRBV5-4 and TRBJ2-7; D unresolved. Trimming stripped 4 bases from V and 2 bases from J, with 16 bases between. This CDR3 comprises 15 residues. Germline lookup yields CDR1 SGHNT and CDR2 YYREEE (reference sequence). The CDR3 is CASSPSAFMAYEQYF. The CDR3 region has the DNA TGTGCCAGCAGCCCCTCAGCGTTTATGGCCTACGAGCAGTACTTC.

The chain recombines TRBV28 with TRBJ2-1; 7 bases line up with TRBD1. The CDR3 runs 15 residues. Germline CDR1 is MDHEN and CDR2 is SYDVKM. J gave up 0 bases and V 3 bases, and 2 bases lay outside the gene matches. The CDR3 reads CASSFRDSSYNEQFF. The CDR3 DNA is TGTGCCAGCAGTTTTCGGGACAGCTCCTACAATGAGCAGTTCTTC. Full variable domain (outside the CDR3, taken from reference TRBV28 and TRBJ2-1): DVKVTQSSRYLVKRTGEKVFLECVQDMDHENMFWYRQDPGLGLRLIYFSYDVKMKEKGDIPEGYSVSREKKERFSLILESASTNQTSMYLCASSFRDSSYNEQFFGPGTRLTVL.

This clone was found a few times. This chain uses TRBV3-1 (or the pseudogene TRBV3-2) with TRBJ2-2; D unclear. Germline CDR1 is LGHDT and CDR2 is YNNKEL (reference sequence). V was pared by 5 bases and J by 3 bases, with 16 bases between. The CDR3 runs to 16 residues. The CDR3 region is CASSRRTVWYTGELFF. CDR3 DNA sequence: TGTGCCAGCAGCAGAAGAACAGTTTGGTACACCGGGGAGCTGTTTTTT.

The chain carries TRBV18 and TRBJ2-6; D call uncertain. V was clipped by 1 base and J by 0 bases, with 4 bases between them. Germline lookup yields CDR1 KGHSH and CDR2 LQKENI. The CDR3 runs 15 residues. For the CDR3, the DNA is TGTGCCAGCTCACCACGAGGCTCTGGGGCCAACGTCCTGACTTTC. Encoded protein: CASSPRGSGANVLTF.

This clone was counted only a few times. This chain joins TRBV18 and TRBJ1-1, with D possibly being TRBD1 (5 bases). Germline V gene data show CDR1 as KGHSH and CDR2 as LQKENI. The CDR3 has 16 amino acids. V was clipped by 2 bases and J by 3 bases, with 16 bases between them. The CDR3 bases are TGTGCCAGCTCACCAGACCCCGCAGGGTGGTACACTGAAGCTTTCTTT. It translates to CASSPDPAGWYTEAFF.

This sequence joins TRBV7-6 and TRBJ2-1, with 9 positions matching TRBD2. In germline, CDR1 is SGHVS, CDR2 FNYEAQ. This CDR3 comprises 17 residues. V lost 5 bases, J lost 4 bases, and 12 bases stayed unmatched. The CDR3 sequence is CASSPRGGAGGYNEQFF. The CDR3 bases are TGTGCCAGCAGCCCGAGGGGGGGAGCGGGAGGTTACAATGAGCAGTTCTTC.

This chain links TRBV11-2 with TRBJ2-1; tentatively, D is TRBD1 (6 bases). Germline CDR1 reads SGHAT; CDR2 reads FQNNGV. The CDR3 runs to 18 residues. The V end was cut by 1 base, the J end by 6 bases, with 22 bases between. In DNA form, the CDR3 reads TGTGCCAGCAGCTTAGGTAACCCGAGTAGGACAGTTACCAATGAGCAGTTCTTC. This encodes CASSLGNPSRTVTNEQFF.

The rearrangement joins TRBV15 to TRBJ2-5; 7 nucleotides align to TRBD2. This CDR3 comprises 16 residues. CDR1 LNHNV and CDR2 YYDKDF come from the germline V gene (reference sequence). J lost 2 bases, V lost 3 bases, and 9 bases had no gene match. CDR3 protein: CATSSGGGGRQETQYF. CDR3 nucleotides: TGTGCCACCAGCAGCGGTGGGGGGGGAAGGCAAGAGACCCAGTACTTC.

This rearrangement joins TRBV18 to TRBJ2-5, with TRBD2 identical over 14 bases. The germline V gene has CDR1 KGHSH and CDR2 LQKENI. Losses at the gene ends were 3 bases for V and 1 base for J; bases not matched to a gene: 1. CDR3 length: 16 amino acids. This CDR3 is CASSPTSGGAQETQYF. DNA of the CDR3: TGTGCCAGCTCACCGACTAGCGGGGGGGCCCAAGAGACCCAGTACTTC.